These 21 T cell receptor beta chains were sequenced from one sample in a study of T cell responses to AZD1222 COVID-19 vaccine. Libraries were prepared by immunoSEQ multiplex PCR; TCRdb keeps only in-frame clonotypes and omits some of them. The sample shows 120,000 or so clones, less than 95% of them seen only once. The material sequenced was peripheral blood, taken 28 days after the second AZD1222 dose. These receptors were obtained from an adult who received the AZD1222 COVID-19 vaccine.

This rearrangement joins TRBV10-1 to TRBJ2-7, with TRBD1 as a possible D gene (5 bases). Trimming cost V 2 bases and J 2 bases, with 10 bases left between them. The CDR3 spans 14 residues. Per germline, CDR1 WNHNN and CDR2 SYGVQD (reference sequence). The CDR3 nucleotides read TGCGCCAGCAGTGAGGCCAGGGCCCCCTACGAGCAGTACTTC. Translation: CASSEARAPYEQYF.

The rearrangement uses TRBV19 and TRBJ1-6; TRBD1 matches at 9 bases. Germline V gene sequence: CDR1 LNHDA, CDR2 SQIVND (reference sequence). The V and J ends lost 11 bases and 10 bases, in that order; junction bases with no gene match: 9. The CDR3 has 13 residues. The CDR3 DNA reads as TGTGCCGCCTCGGGACAGGGAGGCTCACCCCTCCACTTT. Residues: CAASGQGGSPLHF.

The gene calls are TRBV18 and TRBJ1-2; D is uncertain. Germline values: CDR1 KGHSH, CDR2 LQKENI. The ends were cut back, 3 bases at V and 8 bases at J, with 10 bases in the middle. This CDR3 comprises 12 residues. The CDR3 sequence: CASSPAQEGYTF. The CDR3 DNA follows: TGTGCCAGCTCACCGGCCCAGGAAGGCTACACCTTC.

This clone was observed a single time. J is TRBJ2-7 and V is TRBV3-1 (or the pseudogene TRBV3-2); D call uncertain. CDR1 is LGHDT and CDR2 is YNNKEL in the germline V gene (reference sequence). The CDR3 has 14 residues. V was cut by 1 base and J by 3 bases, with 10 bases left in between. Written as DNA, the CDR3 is TGTGCCAGCAGCCAAGGAACGCCTAGCTACGAGCAGTACTTC. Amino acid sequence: CASSQGTPSYEQYF.

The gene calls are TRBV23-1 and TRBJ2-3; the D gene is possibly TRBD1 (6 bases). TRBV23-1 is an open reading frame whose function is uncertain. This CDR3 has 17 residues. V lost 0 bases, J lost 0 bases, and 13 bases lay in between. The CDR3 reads CASSQSEDSHSTDTQYF. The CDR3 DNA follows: TGCGCCAGCAGTCAATCCGAGGACAGCCACAGCACAGATACGCAGTATTTT.

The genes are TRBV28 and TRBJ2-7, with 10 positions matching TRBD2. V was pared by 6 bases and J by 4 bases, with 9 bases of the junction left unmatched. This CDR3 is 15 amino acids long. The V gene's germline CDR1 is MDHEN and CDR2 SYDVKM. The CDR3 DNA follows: TGTGCCAGCAGCCCCCCTAGCGGGAGCATTTACGAGCAGTACTTC. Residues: CASSPPSGSIYEQYF.

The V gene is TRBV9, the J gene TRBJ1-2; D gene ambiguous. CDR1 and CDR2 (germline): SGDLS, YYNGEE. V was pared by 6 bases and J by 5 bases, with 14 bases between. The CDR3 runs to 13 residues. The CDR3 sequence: CASTVHSAYGYTF. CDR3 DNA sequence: TGTGCCAGCACGGTGCACTCTGCGTATGGCTACACCTTC. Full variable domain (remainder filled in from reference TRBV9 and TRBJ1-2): DSGVTQTPKHLITATGQRVTLRCSPRSGDLSVYWYQQSLDQGLQFLIQYYNGEERAKGNILERFSAQQFPDLHSELNLSSLELGDSALYFCASTVHSAYGYTFGSGTRLTVV.

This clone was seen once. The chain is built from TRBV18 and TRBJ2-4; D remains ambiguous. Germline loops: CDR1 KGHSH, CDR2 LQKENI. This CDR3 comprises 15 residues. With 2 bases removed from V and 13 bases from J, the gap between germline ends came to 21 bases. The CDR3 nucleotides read TGTGCCAGCTCACCAAAGGAAGGCAGTCCCCTGGGACAGTACTTC. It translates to CASSPKEGSPLGQYF.

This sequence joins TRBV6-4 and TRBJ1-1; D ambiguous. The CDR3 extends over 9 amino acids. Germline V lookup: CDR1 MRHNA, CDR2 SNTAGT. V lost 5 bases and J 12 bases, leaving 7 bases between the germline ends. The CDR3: CASSPKTFF. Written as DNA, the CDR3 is TGTGCCAGCAGTCCGAAGACTTTCTTT.

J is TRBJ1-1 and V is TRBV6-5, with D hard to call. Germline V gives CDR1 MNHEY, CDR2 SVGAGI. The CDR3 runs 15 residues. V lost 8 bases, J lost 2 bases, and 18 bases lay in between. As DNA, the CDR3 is TGTGCCAGCGAGAGAAGTAAGGTCAAAAACACTGAAGCTTTCTTT. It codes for CASERSKVKNTEAFF.

Written as DNA, the CDR3 is TGTGCCAGCAGCTTCGGACAGGCTAGCAATCAGCCCCAGCATTTT. Translated: CASSFGQASNQPQHF. This sequence joins TRBV7-9 and TRBJ1-5; 7 bases are a match to TRBD1. Per germline, CDR1 SEHNR and CDR2 FQNEAQ (reference sequence). J was trimmed by 0 bases and V by 3 bases; bases with no gene match: 2. The CDR3 totals 15 residues.

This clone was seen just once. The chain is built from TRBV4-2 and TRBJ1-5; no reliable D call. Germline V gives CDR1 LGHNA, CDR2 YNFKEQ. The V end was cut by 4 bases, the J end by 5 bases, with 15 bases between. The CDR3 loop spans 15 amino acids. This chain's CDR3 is CASSPKSDIYQPQHF. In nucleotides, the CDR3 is TGTGCCAGCAGCCCTAAATCAGACATTTATCAGCCCCAGCATTTT.

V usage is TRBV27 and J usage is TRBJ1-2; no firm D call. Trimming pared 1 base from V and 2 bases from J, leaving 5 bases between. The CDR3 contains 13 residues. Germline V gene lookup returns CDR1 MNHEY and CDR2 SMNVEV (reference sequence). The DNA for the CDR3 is TGTGCCAGCAGTTTATATCCGAACTATGGCTACACCTTC. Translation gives CASSLYPNYGYTF.

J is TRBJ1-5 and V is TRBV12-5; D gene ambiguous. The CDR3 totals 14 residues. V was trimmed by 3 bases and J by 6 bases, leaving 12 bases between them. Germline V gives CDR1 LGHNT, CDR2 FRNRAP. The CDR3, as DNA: TGTGCTAGTGGTTTCCTGCATGATTTTCAGCCCCAGCATTTT. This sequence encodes CASGFLHDFQPQHF.

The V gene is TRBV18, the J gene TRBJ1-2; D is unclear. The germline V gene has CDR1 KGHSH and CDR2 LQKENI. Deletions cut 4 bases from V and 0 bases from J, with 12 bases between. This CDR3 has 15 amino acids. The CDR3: CASSLAGVTNYGYTF. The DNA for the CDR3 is TGTGCCAGCTCACTGGCCGGTGTAACTAACTATGGCTACACCTTC.

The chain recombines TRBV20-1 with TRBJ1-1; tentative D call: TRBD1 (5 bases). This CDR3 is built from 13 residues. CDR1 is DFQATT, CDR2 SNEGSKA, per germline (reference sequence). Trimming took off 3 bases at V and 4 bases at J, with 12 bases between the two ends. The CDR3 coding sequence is TGCAGTGCTAGTGAGGGGTTCGGCACTGAAGCTTTCTTT. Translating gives CSASEGFGTEAFF.

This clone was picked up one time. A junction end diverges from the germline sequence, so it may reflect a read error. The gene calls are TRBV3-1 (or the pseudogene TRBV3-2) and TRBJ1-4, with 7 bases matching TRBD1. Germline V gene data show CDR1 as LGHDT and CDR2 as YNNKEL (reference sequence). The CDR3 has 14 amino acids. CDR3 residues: CASNQGGEFEKLFF. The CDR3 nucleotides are TGTGCCAGCAACCAAGGGGGCGAGTTTGAAAAACTGTTTTTT.

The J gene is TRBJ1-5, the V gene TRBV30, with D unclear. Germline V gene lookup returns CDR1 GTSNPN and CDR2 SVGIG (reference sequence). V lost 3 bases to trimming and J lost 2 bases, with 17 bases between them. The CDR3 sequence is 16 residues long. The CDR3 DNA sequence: TGTGCCTGGAGCGAAGGTGGGGAGACTGGCAATCAGCCCCAGCATTTT. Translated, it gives CAWSEGGETGNQPQHF.

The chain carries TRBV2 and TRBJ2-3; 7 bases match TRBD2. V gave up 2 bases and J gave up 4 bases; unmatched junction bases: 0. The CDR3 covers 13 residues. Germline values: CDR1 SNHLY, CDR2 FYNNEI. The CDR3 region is CASSETSADTQYF. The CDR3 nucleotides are TGTGCCAGCAGTGAAACTAGCGCAGATACGCAGTATTTT. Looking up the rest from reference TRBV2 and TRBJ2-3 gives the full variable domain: EPEVTQTPSHQVTQMGQEVILRCVPISNHLYFYWYRQILGQKVEFLVSFYNNEISEKSEIFDDQFSVERPDGSNFTLKIRSTKLEDSAMYFCASSETSADTQYFGPGTRLTVL.

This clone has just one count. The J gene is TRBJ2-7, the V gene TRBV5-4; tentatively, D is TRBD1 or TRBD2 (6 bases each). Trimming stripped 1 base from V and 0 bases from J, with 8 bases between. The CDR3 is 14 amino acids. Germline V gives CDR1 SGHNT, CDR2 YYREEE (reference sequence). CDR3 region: CASSLWGASYEQYF. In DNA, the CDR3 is TGTGCCAGCAGCTTGTGGGGGGCCTCCTACGAGCAGTACTTC.

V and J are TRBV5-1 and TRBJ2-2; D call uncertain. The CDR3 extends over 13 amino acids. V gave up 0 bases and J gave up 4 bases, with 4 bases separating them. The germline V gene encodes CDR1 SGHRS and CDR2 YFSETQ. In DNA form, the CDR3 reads TGCGCCAGCAGCTTGGCCCTCACCGGGGAGCTGTTTTTT. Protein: CASSLALTGELFF.